This passage covers 32 T cell receptor beta chains from one sample sequenced in a study of blood T cells in healthy people across ages. Using a J-beta primer mix together with a sample-barcoded 5' primer, a second PCR was run for roughly 7 to 11 cycles. TCRdb used MiXCR to reprocess the 5' RACE reads, holding one entry per CDR3 protein. The sample holds some 760,000 distinct CDR3 sequences; approximately 25% are singletons and the top ten take under 4.5%. These same data were also listed under a study on T cells of mothers and their children.

Sequencing used blood. The receptors were sampled from a boy aged 5 to 17 in good health.

The chain combines TRBV10-3 with TRBJ2-3; 8 bases are shared with TRBD1. This CDR3 has 16 residues. Germline CDR1 reads ENHRY; CDR2 reads SYGVKD. The J segment lost 1 base and the V segment lost 5 bases, leaving 8 bases of the junction unmatched. In nucleotides, the CDR3 is TGTGCCATCAGTCGGGTGACAGGGGCTGGCACAGATACGCAGTATTTT. This gives the protein CAISRVTGAGTDTQYF.

CDR3 region: CASSVGQANTEAFF. The CDR3 DNA sequence: TGTGCCAGCAGTGTGGGACAGGCGAACACTGAAGCTTTCTTT. The chain couples TRBV12-3 or TRBV12-4 to TRBJ1-1; 8 positions agree with TRBD1. The CDR3 loop spans 14 amino acids. V shed 5 bases and J 1 base; nucleotides not matched to a gene: 3.

This clonotype was counted between two and nine times. The chain is built from TRBV30 and TRBJ2-5, with D hard to call. The CDR3 runs to 12 residues. The germline V gene encodes CDR1 GTSNPN and CDR2 SVGIG (reference sequence). V lost 0 bases and J 2 bases, leaving 4 bases between the germline ends. The CDR3 reads CAWSVNQETQYF. The CDR3 DNA reads TGTGCCTGGAGTGTAAATCAAGAGACCCAGTACTTC.

This clonotype appeared a few times. This chain joins TRBV4-2 and TRBJ2-4; 9 nucleotides line up with TRBD2. CDR1 is LGHNA and CDR2 is YNFKEQ in the germline V gene. The J segment lost 6 bases and the V segment lost 3 bases, leaving 18 bases of the junction unmatched. CDR3 length: 19 residues. CDR3 DNA sequence: TGTGCCAGCAGCCACCCACCTTACTCCGGGACTAGCAATCTAAACATTCAGTACTTC. Translated: CASSHPPYSGTSNLNIQYF.

The genes are TRBV7-2 and TRBJ2-2; no firm D call. The germline V gene has CDR1 SGHTA and CDR2 FQGNSA. CDR3 length: 13 amino acids. V lost 5 bases, J lost 6 bases, and 10 bases lay in between. CDR3 nucleotide sequence: TGTGCCAGCAGCCGGACCCCGGCCGGGGAGCTGTTTTTT. It codes for CASSRTPAGELFF.

This chain uses TRBV7-9 with TRBJ2-1; 8 positions agree with TRBD1. The J call is uncertain, as TRBJ2-5 better fits the DNA end. Germline loops: CDR1 SEHNR, CDR2 FQNEAQ (reference sequence). The CDR3 consists of 15 residues. The CDR3: CASSSQTGAGETQYF. CDR3 in DNA: TGTGCCAGCAGCTCCCAGACAGGGGCGGGAGAGACCCAGTACTTC.

The chain uses TRBV29-1 and TRBJ2-5, with TRBD1 matching 9 bases. The germline V gene has CDR1 SQVTM and CDR2 ANQGSEA. The V and J ends lost 6 bases and 2 bases, in that order; junction bases with no gene match: 7. The CDR3 loop spans 14 amino acids. CDR3 residues: CSVLDRGVQETQYF. The CDR3 DNA reads as TGCAGCGTCCTGGACAGGGGAGTACAAGAGACCCAGTACTTC. Full variable domain (rest looked up from reference TRBV29-1 and TRBJ2-5): SAVISQKPSRDICQRGTSLTIQCQVDSQVTMMFWYRQQPGQSLTLIATANQGSEATYESGFVIDKFPISRPNLTFSTLTVSNMSPEDSSIYLCSVLDRGVQETQYFGPGTRLLVL.

The J gene is TRBJ2-5, the V gene TRBV6-2 or TRBV6-3; 9 bases fit TRBD1. There are 15 residues in the CDR3. Germline loops: CDR1 MNHEY, CDR2 SVGEGT. J gave up 5 bases and V 0 bases, and 4 bases lay outside the gene matches. This CDR3 reads CASSYSGQGRETQYF. CDR3 nucleotide sequence: TGTGCCAGCAGTTACTCCGGACAGGGGAGGGAGACCCAGTACTTC.

This clonotype was observed a few times. The chain joins TRBV24-1 to TRBJ2-3; D possibly corresponds to TRBD2 (7 bases). From germline, CDR1 is KGHDR and CDR2 SFDVKD. V was clipped by 4 bases and J by 6 bases, with 10 bases between them. The CDR3 loop spans 13 amino acids. The CDR3 sequence is CATSEGGPDTQYF. DNA of the CDR3: TGTGCCACCAGTGAGGGGGGGCCCGATACGCAGTATTTT.

This clonotype was detected a few times. The chain's CDR3 is CASSPGERGPYQETQYF. The CDR3 DNA follows: TGTGCCAGCAGCCCCGGGGAGCGGGGGCCGTACCAAGAGACCCAGTACTTC. This chain connects TRBV3-1 to TRBJ2-5; TRBD2 matches 8 bases. J lost 0 bases, V lost 4 bases, and 10 bases had no gene match. CDR1 LGHDT and CDR2 YNNKEL come from the germline V gene (reference sequence). The CDR3 extends over 17 amino acids.

This clonotype came up a few times. The chain carries TRBV27 and TRBJ2-5; D not certain. The CDR3 covers 13 residues. CDR1 MNHEY and CDR2 SMNVEV come from the germline V gene (reference sequence). The germline V and J ends were trimmed by 6 bases and 5 bases, with 13 bases remaining between them. The CDR3 coding sequence is TGTGCCAGCAGCCGCTTTGACCGCGAGACCCAGTACTTC. Amino acid sequence: CASSRFDRETQYF.

This clonotype showed up just a few times. This chain joins TRBV6-5 and TRBJ1-2; TRBD1 agrees at 7 bases. The V gene's germline CDR1 is MNHEY and CDR2 SVGAGI. Trimming took 6 bases from V and 2 from J; bases not matched to a gene: 9. The CDR3 is 15 residues long. CDR3 protein: CASRRGQKINYGYTF. The CDR3 nucleotides are TGTGCCAGCAGACGGGGACAGAAAATAAACTATGGCTACACCTTC.

This clonotype has only a few counts. The J gene is TRBJ2-2, the V gene TRBV7-3, with 7 bases that match TRBD2. The CDR3 is 16 amino acids. The V gene's germline CDR1 is SGHTA and CDR2 FQGTGA. With 5 bases clipped from V and 1 base from J, the junction kept 7 bases outside the gene matches. The CDR3 loop reads CASSASAGVNTGELFF. The CDR3 nucleotides read TGTGCCAGCAGCGCCTCTGCGGGGGTGAACACCGGGGAGCTGTTTTTT.

The chain joins TRBV7-8 to TRBJ2-7; weak D call: TRBD1 (6 bases). This CDR3 has 12 amino acids. V lost 3 bases and J 6 bases, leaving 9 bases between the germline ends. Per germline, CDR1 SGHVS and CDR2 FQNEAQ. This CDR3 reads CASSFNRAEQYF. The CDR3 DNA reads as TGTGCCAGCAGCTTTAACAGGGCCGAGCAGTACTTC.

This clonotype was detected ten times or more. The rearrangement links TRBV18 to TRBJ2-5; D is possibly TRBD2 (6 bases). The J call may be incorrect, as the DNA end agrees better with TRBJ2-7. This CDR3 contains 14 residues. CDR1 and CDR2 from the germline V gene are KGHSH and LQKENI. Here the CDR3 DNA reads TGTGCCAGCTCACCAACGGGACTCACCTACGAGCAGTACTTC. It specifies CASSPTGLTYEQYF.

The V call is TRBV9, the J call TRBJ1-2, with D tentatively TRBD1 (5 bases). Germline V gives CDR1 SGDLS, CDR2 YYNGEE. CDR3 length: 15 amino acids. Trimming left V 0 bases short and J 5 bases short, with 14 bases between. The CDR3 DNA reads TGTGCCAGCAGCGTAGTGGAAGGGGCTCAATATGGCTACACCTTC. Protein product: CASSVVEGAQYGYTF.

The J gene is TRBJ1-2, the V gene TRBV4-1; D might be TRBD1 (6 bases). Germline CDR1 MGHRA, CDR2 YSYEKL. The CDR3 loop spans 16 amino acids. The ends were cut back, 2 bases at V and 1 base at J, with 14 bases in the middle. Here the CDR3 DNA reads TGCGCCAGCAGCCAAAGCCCTACAGGGAATAACTATGGCTACACCTTC. This translates into CASSQSPTGNNYGYTF.

The rearrangement links TRBV2 to TRBJ2-5; D gene ambiguous. The J call may be wrong; the DNA end is better matched by TRBJ2-7. The CDR3 covers 14 residues. Germline lookup yields CDR1 SNHLY and CDR2 FYNNEI. The CDR3 sequence is CASRPGLQSYEQYF. The CDR3 DNA reads as TGTGCCAGCAGGCCCGGGTTACAGTCCTACGAGCAGTACTTC.

This clonotype has just a few counts. The CDR3 DNA is TGTGCCAGCAGCTCTAGCGGGGGGGAGCAGTTCTTC. It codes for CASSSSGGEQFF. The chain links TRBV7-3 to TRBJ2-5; 11 bases line up with TRBD2. TRBJ2-1 matches the DNA end more closely, so the J call is doubtful. Germline loops: CDR1 SGHTA, CDR2 FQGTGA. This CDR3 spans 12 amino acids.

In this sample, this clonotype turned up a few times. The CDR3 DNA follows: TGTGCCAGCAGCCCGACAGGGGGGGTCCAAGAGACCCAGTACTTC. Translating gives CASSPTGGVQETQYF. V usage is TRBV7-3 and J usage is TRBJ2-5; TRBD1 aligns across 9 bases. V shed 5 bases and J 1 base; nucleotides not matched to a gene: 5. This CDR3 has 15 amino acids. Per germline, CDR1 SGHTA and CDR2 FQGTGA.

This chain joins TRBV5-1 and TRBJ2-3, with D unclear. The CDR3 runs to 15 residues. Germline lookup yields CDR1 SGHRS and CDR2 YFSETQ. With 2 bases removed from V and 0 bases from J, the gap between germline ends came to 10 bases. Here the CDR3 DNA reads TGCGCCAGCAGCTTAGTCCCGGATAGCACAGATACGCAGTATTTT. Amino acids: CASSLVPDSTDTQYF.

This clonotype was recorded only once. This sequence joins TRBV9 and TRBJ2-3, with D hard to call. The CDR3 length is 16 residues. Germline assignment: CDR1 SGDLS and CDR2 YYNGEE. Trimming removed 1 base from V and 1 base from J, with 13 bases in between. The CDR3 nucleotides read TGTGCCAGCAGCGTAAATTTGGCCGGACGCACAGATACGCAGTATTTT. Protein product: CASSVNLAGRTDTQYF. The full variable domain, with the rest looked up from reference TRBV9 and TRBJ2-3, is DSGVTQTPKHLITATGQRVTLRCSPRSGDLSVYWYQQSLDQGLQFLIQYYNGEERAKGNILERFSAQQFPDLHSELNLSSLELGDSALYFCASSVNLAGRTDTQYFGPGTRLTVL.

The chain has TRBV12-5 and TRBJ2-1; D gene unclear. V gave up 2 bases and J gave up 4 bases, with 6 bases separating them. The germline V gene has CDR1 LGHNT and CDR2 FRNRAP. The CDR3 loop spans 13 amino acids. CDR3 bases: TGTGCTAGTGGTTTGAATAATTACAATGAGCAGTTCTTC. Protein: CASGLNNYNEQFF.

The chain combines TRBV2 with TRBJ1-2, with TRBD1 matching over 10 bases. V lost 7 bases and J lost 4; bases outside the gene matches: 9. Germline V CDR1 and CDR2: SNHLY, FYNNEI. CDR3 length equals 15 residues. Here the CDR3 reads CASMIGTGVIYGYTF. DNA for the CDR3: TGTGCCAGCATGATTGGGACAGGGGTTATCTATGGCTACACCTTC.

The table lists this clonotype with a count of one. The chain combines TRBV11-2 with TRBJ2-5; no definite D call. The J call may be in error: the DNA end matches TRBJ2-1 better. CDR3 size: 13 residues. Looked up from germline, CDR1 is SGHAT and CDR2 is FQNNGV. CDR3 nucleotide sequence: TGTGCCAGCAGCATCGAGCTGGTCGATGAGCAGTTCTTC. Translating gives CASSIELVDEQFF.

V gene TRBV6-5 combines with J gene TRBJ1-3; a possible D gene is TRBD1 (5 bases). CDR1 is MNHEY and CDR2 is SVGAGI in the germline V gene. The CDR3 has 18 amino acids. V was pared by 2 bases and J by 7 bases, with 24 bases between. This CDR3 is CASSYEGARQVGRNTIYF. The CDR3, as DNA: TGTGCCAGCAGTTACGAAGGGGCGCGACAAGTAGGCCGGAACACCATATATTTT.

This clonotype turned up a few times. The chain has TRBV6-5 and TRBJ2-1; 9 bases align to TRBD1. The CDR3 is 13 residues long. In germline, CDR1 is MNHEY, CDR2 SVGAGI. After removal of 10 bases from V and 7 bases from J, the junction contained 8 bases not matched to a gene. CDR3 coding DNA: TGTGCCACCATGGACAGGGGAAATAATGAGCAGTTCTTC. Amino acid sequence: CATMDRGNNEQFF.

The chain combines TRBV5-4 with TRBJ2-5; unclear D gene. The J call may be mistaken, given a closer DNA end match to TRBJ2-1. Germline V gene sequence: CDR1 SGHNT, CDR2 YYREEE (reference sequence). This CDR3 contains 15 residues. In nucleotides, the CDR3 is TGTGCCAGCAGCTCAGACCGGGTTCTGCGGCATGAGCAGTTCTTC. Translating it yields CASSSDRVLRHEQFF.

The J gene is TRBJ2-5, the V gene TRBV15, with TRBD2 matching 9 bases. The J call may not be correct, given that the DNA end is closer to TRBJ2-1. CDR1 and CDR2 from the germline V gene are LNHNV and YYDKDF (reference sequence). This CDR3 has 15 residues. The CDR3, as DNA: TGTGCCACCAGCAGAGAGGCGGGAGGGCGCAATGAGCAGTTCTTC. Translation gives CATSREAGGRNEQFF.

This clonotype has more than one count but fewer than ten. This rearrangement joins TRBV28 to TRBJ2-2; D unclear. CDR3 length equals 13 residues. V was clipped by 7 bases and J by 2 bases, with 8 bases between them. The V gene's germline CDR1 is MDHEN and CDR2 SYDVKM. The CDR3 loop reads CASIPQNTGELFF. The CDR3 DNA sequence: TGTGCCAGCATTCCTCAAAACACCGGGGAGCTGTTTTTT.

This chain links TRBV20-1 with TRBJ1-3; D not certain. The CDR3 is 12 amino acids. Germline CDR1 and CDR2: DFQATT and SNEGSKA (reference sequence). V was clipped by 0 bases and J by 6 bases, with 6 bases between them. The CDR3 is CSARDLANTIYF. CDR3 in DNA: TGCAGTGCTAGAGATCTCGCAAACACCATATATTTT.

A few counts support this clonotype. The V gene is TRBV13, the J gene TRBJ2-7; no clear D gene. Matching the DNA end better, TRBJ2-1 makes the J call doubtful. Germline V CDR1 and CDR2: PRHDT, FYEKMQ (reference sequence). The length of the CDR3 is 13 residues. CDR3 residues: CASYLRIRNEQFF. CDR3 sequence (DNA): TGTGCCAGCTACCTGAGGATTCGTAATGAGCAGTTCTTC.